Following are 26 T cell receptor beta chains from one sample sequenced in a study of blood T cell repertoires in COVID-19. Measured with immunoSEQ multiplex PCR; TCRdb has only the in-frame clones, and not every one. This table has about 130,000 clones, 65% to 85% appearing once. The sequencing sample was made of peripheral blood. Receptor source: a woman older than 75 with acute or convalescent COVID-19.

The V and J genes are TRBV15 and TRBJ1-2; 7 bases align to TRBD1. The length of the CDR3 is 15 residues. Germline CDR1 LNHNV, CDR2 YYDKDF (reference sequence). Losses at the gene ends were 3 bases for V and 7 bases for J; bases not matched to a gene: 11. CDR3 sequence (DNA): TGTGCCACCAGCAGGCTAAAGACAGGGCAGATTGGCTACACCTTC. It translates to CATSRLKTGQIGYTF.

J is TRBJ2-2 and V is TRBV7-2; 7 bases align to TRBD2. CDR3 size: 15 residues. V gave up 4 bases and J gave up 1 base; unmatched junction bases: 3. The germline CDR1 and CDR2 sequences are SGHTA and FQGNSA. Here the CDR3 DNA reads TGTGCCAGCAGCTGGTCTAGCGGGAACACCGGGGAGCTGTTTTTT. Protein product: CASSWSSGNTGELFF.

The CDR3 loop is CASSYGGTGNTIYF. The CDR3 DNA reads TGTGCCAGCAGTTACGGAGGGACTGGAAACACCATATATTTT. This chain connects TRBV6-5 to TRBJ1-3, with D unclear. The germline CDR1 and CDR2 sequences are MNHEY and SVGAGI. The CDR3 is 14 residues long. Trimming took 2 bases from V and 2 from J, leaving 7 bases between them.

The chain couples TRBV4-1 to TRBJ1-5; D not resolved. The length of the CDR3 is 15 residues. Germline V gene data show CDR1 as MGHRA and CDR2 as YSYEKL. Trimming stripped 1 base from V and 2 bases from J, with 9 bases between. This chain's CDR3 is CASSQVSNGNQPQHF. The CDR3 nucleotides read TGCGCCAGCAGCCAAGTGAGTAATGGCAATCAGCCCCAGCATTTT.

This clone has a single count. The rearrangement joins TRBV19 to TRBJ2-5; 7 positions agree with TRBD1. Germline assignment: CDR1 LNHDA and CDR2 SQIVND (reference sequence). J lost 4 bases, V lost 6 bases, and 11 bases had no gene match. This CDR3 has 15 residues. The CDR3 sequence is CASSIRPGGLETQYF. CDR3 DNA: TGTGCCAGTAGCATCAGACCAGGGGGTCTAGAGACCCAGTACTTC.

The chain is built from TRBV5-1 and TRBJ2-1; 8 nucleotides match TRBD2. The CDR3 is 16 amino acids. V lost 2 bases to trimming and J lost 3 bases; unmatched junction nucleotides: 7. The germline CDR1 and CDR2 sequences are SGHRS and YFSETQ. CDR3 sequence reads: CASSFEWLAGYNEQFF. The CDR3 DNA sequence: TGCGCCAGCAGCTTTGAATGGCTAGCGGGCTACAATGAGCAGTTCTTC. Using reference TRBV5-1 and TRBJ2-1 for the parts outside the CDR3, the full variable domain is KAGVTQTPRYLIKTRGQQVTLSCSPISGHRSVSWYQQTPGQGLQFLFEYFSETQRNKGNFPGRFSGRQFSNSRSEMNVSTLELGDSALYLCASSFEWLAGYNEQFFGPGTRLTVL.

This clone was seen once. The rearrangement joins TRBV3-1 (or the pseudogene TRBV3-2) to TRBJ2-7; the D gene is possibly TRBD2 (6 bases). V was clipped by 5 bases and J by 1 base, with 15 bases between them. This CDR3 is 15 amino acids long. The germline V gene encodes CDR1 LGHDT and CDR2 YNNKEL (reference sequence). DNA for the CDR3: TGTGCCAGCAGCGGAGGGAGGACACCGTCCTACGAGCAGTACTTC. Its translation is CASSGGRTPSYEQYF.

The CDR3, as DNA: TGCAGTGCTAGTCGGGGGGGACCATACGGCAGCCGGGAAAAACTGTTTTTT. Translated: CSASRGGPYGSREKLFF. V gene TRBV20-1 combines with J gene TRBJ1-4; maybe TRBD1 (5 bases). CDR1 and CDR2 from the germline V gene are DFQATT and SNEGSKA (reference sequence). This CDR3 spans 17 amino acids. V was trimmed by 3 bases and J by 8 bases, leaving 25 bases between them.

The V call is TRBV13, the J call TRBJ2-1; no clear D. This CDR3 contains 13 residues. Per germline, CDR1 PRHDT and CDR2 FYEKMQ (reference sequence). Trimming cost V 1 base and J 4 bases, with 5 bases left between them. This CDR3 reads CASSLDQYNEQFF. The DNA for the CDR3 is TGTGCCAGCAGCTTAGACCAGTACAATGAGCAGTTCTTC.

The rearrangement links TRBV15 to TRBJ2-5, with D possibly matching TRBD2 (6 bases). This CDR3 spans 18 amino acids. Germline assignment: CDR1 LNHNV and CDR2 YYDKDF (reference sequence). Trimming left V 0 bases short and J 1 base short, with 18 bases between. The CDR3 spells CATSRDLTGVGVQETQYF. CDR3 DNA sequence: TGTGCCACCAGCAGAGATTTAACGGGGGTCGGGGTCCAAGAGACCCAGTACTTC.

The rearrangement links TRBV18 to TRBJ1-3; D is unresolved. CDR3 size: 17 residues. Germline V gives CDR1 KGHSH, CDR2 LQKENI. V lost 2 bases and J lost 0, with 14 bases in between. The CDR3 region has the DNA TGTGCCAGCTCACCATTGGCCGACAATCGCTCTGGAAACACCATATATTTT. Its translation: CASSPLADNRSGNTIYF. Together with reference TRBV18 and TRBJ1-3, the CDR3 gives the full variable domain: NAGVMQNPRHLVRRRGQEARLRCSPMKGHSHVYWYRQLPEEGLKFMVYLQKENIIDESGMPKERFSAEFPKEGPSILRIQQVVRGDSAAYFCASSPLADNRSGNTIYFGEGSWLTVV.

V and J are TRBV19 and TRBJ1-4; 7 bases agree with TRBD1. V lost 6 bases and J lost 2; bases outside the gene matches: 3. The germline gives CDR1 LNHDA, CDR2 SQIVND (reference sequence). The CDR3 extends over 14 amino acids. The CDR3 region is CASRPGGTNEKLFF. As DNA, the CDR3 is TGTGCCAGTAGGCCAGGGGGTACTAATGAAAAACTGTTTTTT.

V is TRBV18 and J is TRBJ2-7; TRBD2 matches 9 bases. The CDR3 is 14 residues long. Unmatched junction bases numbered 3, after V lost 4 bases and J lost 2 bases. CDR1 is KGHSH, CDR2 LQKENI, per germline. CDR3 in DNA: TGTGCCAGCTCACAAGCGGGGGGTACCTACGAGCAGTACTTC. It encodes CASSQAGGTYEQYF.

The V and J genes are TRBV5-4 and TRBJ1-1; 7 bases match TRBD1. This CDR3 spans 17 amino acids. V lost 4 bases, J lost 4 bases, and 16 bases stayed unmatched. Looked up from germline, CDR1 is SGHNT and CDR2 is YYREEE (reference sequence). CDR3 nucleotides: TGTGCCAGCAGCCAATACAGGGGCGCGATTAGATTCACTGAAGCTTTCTTT. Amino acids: CASSQYRGAIRFTEAFF.

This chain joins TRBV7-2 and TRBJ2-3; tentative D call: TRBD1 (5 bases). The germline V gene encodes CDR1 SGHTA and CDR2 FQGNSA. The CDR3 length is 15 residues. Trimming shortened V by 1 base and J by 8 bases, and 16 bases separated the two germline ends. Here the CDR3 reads CASSLGGGLGSTQYF. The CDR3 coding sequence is TGTGCCAGCAGCTTAGGGGGCGGTCTGGGAAGTACGCAGTATTTT.

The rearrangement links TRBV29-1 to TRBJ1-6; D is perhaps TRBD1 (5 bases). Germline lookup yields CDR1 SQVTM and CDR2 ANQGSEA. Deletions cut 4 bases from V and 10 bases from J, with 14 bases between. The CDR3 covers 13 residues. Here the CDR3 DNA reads TGCAGCGTTGGGGCCGGGGGGGAATCACCCCTCCACTTT. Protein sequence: CSVGAGGESPLHF.

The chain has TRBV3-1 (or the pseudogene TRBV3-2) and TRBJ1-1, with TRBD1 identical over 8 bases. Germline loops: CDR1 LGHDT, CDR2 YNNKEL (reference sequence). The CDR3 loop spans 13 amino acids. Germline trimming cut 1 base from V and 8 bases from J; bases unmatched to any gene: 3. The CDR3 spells CASSQARTGEAFF. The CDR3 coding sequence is TGTGCCAGCAGCCAAGCAAGGACAGGGGAAGCTTTCTTT.

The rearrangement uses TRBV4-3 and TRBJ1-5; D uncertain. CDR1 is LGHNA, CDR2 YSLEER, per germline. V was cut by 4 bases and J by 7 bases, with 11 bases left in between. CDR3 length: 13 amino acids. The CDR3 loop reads CASSPTGGQPQHF. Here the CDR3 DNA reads TGCGCCAGCAGCCCGACCGGCGGGCAGCCCCAGCATTTT.

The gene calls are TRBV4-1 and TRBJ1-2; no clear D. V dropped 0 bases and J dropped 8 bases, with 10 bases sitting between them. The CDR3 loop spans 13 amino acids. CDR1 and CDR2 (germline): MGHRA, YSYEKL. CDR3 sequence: CASSQERGDGYTF. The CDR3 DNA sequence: TGCGCCAGCAGCCAAGAGCGGGGTGACGGCTACACCTTC.

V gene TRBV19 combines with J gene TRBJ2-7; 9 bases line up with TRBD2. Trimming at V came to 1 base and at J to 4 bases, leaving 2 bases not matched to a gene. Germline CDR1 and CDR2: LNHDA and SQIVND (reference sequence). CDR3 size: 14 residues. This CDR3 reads CASSIGLAAYEQYF. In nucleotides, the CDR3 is TGTGCCAGTAGTATAGGACTAGCGGCATACGAGCAGTACTTC.

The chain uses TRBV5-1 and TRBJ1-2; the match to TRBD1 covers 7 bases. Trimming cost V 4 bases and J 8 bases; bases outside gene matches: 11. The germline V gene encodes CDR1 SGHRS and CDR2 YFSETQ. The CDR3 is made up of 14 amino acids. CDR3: CASSRQGGAEGYTF. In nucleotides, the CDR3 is TGCGCCAGCAGCCGTCAAGGGGGCGCGGAGGGCTACACCTTC.

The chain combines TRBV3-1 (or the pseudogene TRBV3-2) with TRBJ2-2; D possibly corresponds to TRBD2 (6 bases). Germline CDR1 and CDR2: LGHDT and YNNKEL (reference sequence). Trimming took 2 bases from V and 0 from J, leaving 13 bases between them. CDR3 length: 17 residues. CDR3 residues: CASSQTHAGTNTGELFF. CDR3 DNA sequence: TGTGCCAGCAGCCAAACCCATGCGGGGACGAACACCGGGGAGCTGTTTTTT.

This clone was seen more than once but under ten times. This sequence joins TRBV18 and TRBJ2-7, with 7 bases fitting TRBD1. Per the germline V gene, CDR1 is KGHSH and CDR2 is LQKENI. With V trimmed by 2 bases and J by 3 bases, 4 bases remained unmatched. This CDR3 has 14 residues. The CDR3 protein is CASSPRQGYYEQYF. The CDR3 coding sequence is TGTGCCAGCTCACCAAGACAGGGATACTACGAGCAGTACTTC.

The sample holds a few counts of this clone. The CDR3 region has the DNA TGTGCCAGCAGCCCGGGGACAGGGAGGGACGAGCAGTACTTC. Its protein product is CASSPGTGRDEQYF. The chain recombines TRBV5-4 with TRBJ2-7, with 9 bases matching TRBD1. This CDR3 comprises 14 residues. Per the germline V gene, CDR1 is SGHNT and CDR2 is YYREEE (reference sequence). The J segment lost 5 bases and the V segment lost 4 bases, leaving 7 bases of the junction unmatched. Full variable domain (remainder filled in from reference TRBV5-4 and TRBJ2-7): ETGVTQSPTHLIKTRGQQVTLRCSSQSGHNTVSWYQQALGQGPQFIFQYYREEENGRGNFPPRFSGLQFPNYSSELNVNALELDDSALYLCASSPGTGRDEQYFGPGTRLTVT.

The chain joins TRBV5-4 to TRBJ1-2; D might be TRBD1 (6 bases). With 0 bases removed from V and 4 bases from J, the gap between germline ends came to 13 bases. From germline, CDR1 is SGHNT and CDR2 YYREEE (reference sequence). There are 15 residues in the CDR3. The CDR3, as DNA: TGTGCCAGCAGCTTGGATGGCCGAGGGGGCTATGGCTACACCTTC. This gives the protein CASSLDGRGGYGYTF.

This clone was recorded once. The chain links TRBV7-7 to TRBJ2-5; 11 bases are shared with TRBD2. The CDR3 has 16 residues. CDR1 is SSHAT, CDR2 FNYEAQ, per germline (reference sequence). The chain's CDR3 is CATGLAGGVSGETQYF. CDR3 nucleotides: TGTGCTACCGGCTTAGCGGGGGGGGTATCCGGAGAGACCCAGTACTTC.